The source of this T cell receptor (beta chain) is a study of memory CD4+ T cells and cytomegalovirus serostatus. In germline, CDR1 is MDHEN, CDR2 SYDVKM. V was pared by 6 bases and J by 5 bases, with 17 bases between. The CDR3 covers 14 residues. Single viable CD3+CD4+CD8-CD45RO+ cells were sorted as the memory CD4+ T cells. The method was immunoSEQ multiplex PCR; TCRdb's version includes in-frame clones alone and lacks a portion of them. Of about 60,000 clones listed, around 82% are singletons. This clone appeared a single time. This chain connects TRBV28 to TRBJ2-7, with D possibly TRBD2 on 6 matching bases. The specimen was memory CD4+ T cells from blood. This clonotype was obtained from an adult in good health and CMV-seronegative. Some clones in this sample may be carry-over from other donors' samples. CDR3 nucleotides: TGTGCCAGCAGGGGGTCGGGGGAACGCCACGAGCAGTACTTC. It codes for CASRGSGERHEQYF. Looking up the rest from reference TRBV28 and TRBJ2-7 gives the full variable domain: DVKVTQSSRYLVKRTGEKVFLECVQDMDHENMFWYRQDPGLGLRLIYFSYDVKMKEKGDIPEGYSVSREKKERFSLILESASTNQTSMYLCASRGSGERHEQYFGPGTRLTVT.